The 18 T cell receptor beta chains presented below share a single source sample, sequenced in a study of lymphopenia after photon versus proton radiotherapy. Some clones are missing from TCRdb's copy, which holds only in-frame ones; the method was immunoSEQ multiplex PCR. The sample includes roughly 67,000 clones, roughly 88% of them seen just once. The sequenced sample was peripheral blood, obtained from a patient treated with photon-based radiotherapy. These receptor sequences come from a woman aged 70 to 79 with pancreatic cancer.

The chain uses TRBV7-2 and TRBJ2-2; TRBD2 aligns across 11 bases. There are 16 residues in the CDR3. Unmatched junction bases numbered 6, after V lost 5 bases and J lost 4 bases. Germline V gene lookup returns CDR1 SGHTA and CDR2 FQGNSA. The CDR3 region has the DNA TGTGCCAGCAGCCCCGTAGCGGGAGGGCTCACCGGGGAGCTGTTTTTT. Translated, it gives CASSPVAGGLTGELFF.

Here the CDR3 reads CASTTGGSGSNTGELFF. CDR3 nucleotides: TGTGCCAGCACCACCGGGGGGAGCGGATCGAACACCGGGGAGCTGTTTTTT. The chain recombines TRBV28 with TRBJ2-2, with 7 bases identical to TRBD2. The CDR3 covers 17 residues. CDR1 and CDR2 (germline): MDHEN, SYDVKM. Unmatched junction bases numbered 11, after V lost 7 bases and J lost 0 bases. Full variable domain (remainder filled in from reference TRBV28 and TRBJ2-2): DVKVTQSSRYLVKRTGEKVFLECVQDMDHENMFWYRQDPGLGLRLIYFSYDVKMKEKGDIPEGYSVSREKKERFSLILESASTNQTSMYLCASTTGGSGSNTGELFFGEGSRLTVL.

The chain employs TRBV4-2 and TRBJ2-3; D not certain. The length of the CDR3 is 16 residues. CDR1 is LGHNA, CDR2 YNFKEQ, per germline. Trimming pared 2 bases from V and 0 bases from J, leaving 12 bases between. For the CDR3, the DNA is TGTGCCAGCAGCCAAACCCCCGCCCCTAGCACAGATACGCAGTATTTT. Translation: CASSQTPAPSTDTQYF.

In DNA form, the CDR3 reads TGTGCCAGCCAACCGGGACTAGCGGGAAGGGAGCAGTACTTC. It yields the protein CASQPGLAGREQYF. The chain uses TRBV19 and TRBJ2-7; 13 bases are a match to TRBD2. The length of the CDR3 is 14 residues. The germline V gene encodes CDR1 LNHDA and CDR2 SQIVND (reference sequence). The ends lost 9 bases at V and 7 bases at J; junction bases unmatched: 9.

The rearrangement joins TRBV15 to TRBJ2-3; D is undetermined. The CDR3 totals 11 residues. Trimming took 3 bases from V and 3 from J, leaving 1 base between them. CDR1 LNHNV and CDR2 YYDKDF come from the germline V gene (reference sequence). In DNA form, the CDR3 reads TGTGCCACCAGCAGGACAGATACGCAGTATTTT. This translates into CATSRTDTQYF.

V gene TRBV10-3 combines with J gene TRBJ2-7, with 10 bases matching TRBD1. Per the germline V gene, CDR1 is ENHRY and CDR2 is SYGVKD. The CDR3 spans 13 residues. The J segment lost 6 bases and the V segment lost 6 bases, leaving 5 bases of the junction unmatched. This CDR3 is CAIRTGGVSEQYF. In DNA form, the CDR3 reads TGTGCCATCAGGACAGGGGGCGTCTCCGAGCAGTACTTC.

The rearrangement joins TRBV5-8 to TRBJ1-3, with D perhaps TRBD1 (5 bases). Germline V gene sequence: CDR1 SGHTS, CDR2 YDEGEE. The germline V and J ends were trimmed by 2 bases and 0 bases, with 15 bases remaining between them. CDR3 length: 17 residues. CDR3: CASSLTSGQYSGNTIYF. As DNA, the CDR3 is TGTGCCAGCAGCTTAACCTCGGGGCAATACTCTGGAAACACCATATATTTT.

The chain uses TRBV7-6 and TRBJ2-7, with TRBD1 matching 10 bases. The CDR3 extends over 17 amino acids. Germline V gene sequence: CDR1 SGHVS, CDR2 FNYEAQ. The V segment lost 3 bases and the J segment 0 bases; nucleotides outside the gene matches: 8. CDR3 nucleotide sequence: TGTGCCAGCAGCTTTTCGGGGACAGGGGCGCTCTCCTACGAGCAGTACTTC. Translating gives CASSFSGTGALSYEQYF.

The chain couples TRBV6-1 to TRBJ2-2; D not certain. Germline CDR1 and CDR2: MNHNS and SASEGT. The CDR3 has 16 residues. The V gene lost 2 bases and the J gene lost 1 base, with 11 bases spanning the gap. The DNA of the CDR3 is TGTGCCAGCAGTGAAAGGTTTCCGATGAACACCGGGGAGCTGTTTTTT. Residues: CASSERFPMNTGELFF.

The chain has TRBV5-4 and TRBJ2-1; D might be TRBD1 (6 bases). The germline V and J ends were trimmed by 4 bases and 5 bases, with 16 bases remaining between them. Germline loops: CDR1 SGHNT, CDR2 YYREEE (reference sequence). The CDR3 contains 15 residues. CDR3 region: CASSPQYRANNEQFF. Written as DNA, the CDR3 is TGTGCCAGCAGCCCGCAGTACAGGGCTAACAATGAGCAGTTCTTC.

The V gene is TRBV7-9, the J gene TRBJ2-5; 11 nucleotides align to TRBD2. The V gene's germline CDR1 is SEHNR and CDR2 FQNEAQ (reference sequence). The CDR3 is 16 amino acids. Trimming took 5 bases from V and 7 from J; bases not matched to a gene: 12. CDR3 region: CASSPGLAEQGGTQYF. Written as DNA, the CDR3 is TGTGCCAGCAGCCCGGGACTAGCGGAACAAGGTGGGACCCAGTACTTC.

V gene TRBV6-5 combines with J gene TRBJ2-1; D ambiguous. The CDR3 length is 11 residues. Germline V lookup: CDR1 MNHEY, CDR2 SVGAGI. V lost 4 bases, J lost 6 bases, and 4 bases lay in between. Here the CDR3 DNA reads TGTGCCAGCAGTTCTCCCAATGAGCAGTTCTTC. It specifies CASSSPNEQFF.

V is TRBV5-6 and J is TRBJ2-1; no reliable D call. V was shortened by 4 bases and J by 0 bases, with 14 bases between the two germline ends. The CDR3 has 16 residues. The germline V gene encodes CDR1 SGHDT and CDR2 YYEEEE. The CDR3 is CASSDRHPSSYNEQFF. The CDR3 DNA reads TGTGCCAGCAGCGACCGACACCCGAGCTCCTACAATGAGCAGTTCTTC. The full variable domain, completed using reference TRBV5-6 and TRBJ2-1, is DAGVTQSPTHLIKTRGQQVTLRCSPKSGHDTVSWYQQALGQGPQFIFQYYEEEERQRGNFPDRFSGHQFPNYSSELNVNALLLGDSALYLCASSDRHPSSYNEQFFGPGTRLTVL.

This chain joins TRBV4-2 and TRBJ2-1; TRBD2 aligns across 8 bases. The CDR3 consists of 16 residues. Per germline, CDR1 LGHNA and CDR2 YNFKEQ. The J segment lost 4 bases and the V segment lost 1 base, leaving 6 bases of the junction unmatched. CDR3 nucleotides: TGTGCCAGCAGCCAAGGTGCTAGCGGGTCTTACAATGAGCAGTTCTTC. The encoded protein is CASSQGASGSYNEQFF.

This clone has a single count. The V gene is TRBV7-3, the J gene TRBJ2-7, with unresolved D. The CDR3 consists of 14 residues. The V and J ends lost 5 bases and 5 bases respectively, with 16 bases between them. Germline CDR1 and CDR2: SGHTA and FQGTGA. The CDR3 loop reads CASSPRASLDEQYF. The CDR3 bases are TGTGCCAGCAGCCCCCGGGCATCGTTAGACGAGCAGTACTTC.

This chain uses TRBV7-2 with TRBJ2-7; 9 nucleotides match TRBD1. The germline V gene has CDR1 SGHTA and CDR2 FQGNSA. This CDR3 comprises 14 residues. V was clipped by 5 bases and J by 4 bases; unmatched bases: 6. Here the CDR3 reads CASSRDREMYEQYF. For the CDR3, the DNA is TGTGCCAGCAGCCGGGACAGGGAAATGTACGAGCAGTACTTC. Together with reference TRBV7-2 and TRBJ2-7, the CDR3 gives the full variable domain: GAGVSQSPSNKVTEKGKDVELRCDPISGHTALYWYRQSLGQGLEFLIYFQGNSAPDKSGLPSDRFSAERTGGSVSTLTIQRTQQEDSAVYLCASSRDREMYEQYFGPGTRLTVT.

The DNA of the CDR3 is TGTGCCAGCACCCCAGGGACAGACCAAGAGACCCAGTACTTC. It encodes CASTPGTDQETQYF. The rearrangement uses TRBV6-1 and TRBJ2-5, with 7 nucleotides matching TRBD1. V shed 7 bases, J shed 0 bases, and the junction held 5 bases outside the gene matches. In germline, CDR1 is MNHNS, CDR2 SASEGT. The CDR3 runs 14 residues.

J is TRBJ2-1 and V is TRBV4-3; possibly TRBD2 for D (6 bases). Trimming pared 2 bases from V and 4 bases from J, leaving 15 bases between. This CDR3 has 16 amino acids. CDR1 and CDR2 from the germline V gene are LGHNA and YSLEER. The DNA of the CDR3 is TGCGCCAGCAGCCAATTGGCGGGAAGTGGGTACAATGAGCAGTTCTTC. This sequence encodes CASSQLAGSGYNEQFF.